Presented here are 21 T cell receptor beta chains from one specimen sequenced in a study of human T cells and chemical hapten exposure. Specified time point: pre-sensitization, week 0. The treatment: therapeutic diphenylcyclopropenone sensitization with weekly scalp DPC. TCRdb recomputed calls from the RACE reads with MiXCR, one row per CDR3 protein. Of around 380,000 distinct CDR3 sequences in the sample, approximately 5% were seen once. The sample consisted of whole blood, taken in connection with sensitization to the hapten diphenylcyclopropenone (DPC). These receptors originate from a woman younger than 30 with alopecia areata. Some clones in this sample may be carry-over from other donors' samples.

The rearrangement joins TRBV6-5 to TRBJ2-1, with 8 bases fitting TRBD1. The CDR3 sequence is 15 residues long. Germline assignment: CDR1 MNHEY and CDR2 SVGAGI. The V gene end was trimmed by 5 bases and the J gene end by 8 bases; junction bases not matched to a gene: 11. The DNA of the CDR3 is TGTGCCAGCAGTCCACGACAGGGGCTTTGGTATGAGCAGTTCTTC. Protein product: CASSPRQGLWYEQFF.

This clonotype came up a few times. V usage is TRBV6-5 and J usage is TRBJ1-1; 9 nucleotides line up with TRBD1. V was clipped by 6 bases and J by 3 bases; unmatched bases: 8. CDR1 and CDR2 from the germline V gene are MNHEY and SVGAGI. This CDR3 has 15 amino acids. CDR3 coding DNA: TGTGCCAGCAGATTGGGACAGGGAGCGGACACTGAAGCTTTCTTT. Translated: CASRLGQGADTEAFF.

Many counts were recorded for this clonotype. The chain recombines TRBV3-1 with TRBJ2-4; D ambiguous. The CDR3 length is 16 residues. CDR1 and CDR2 from the germline V gene are LGHDT and YNNKEL (reference sequence). Trimming cost V 2 bases and J 0 bases, with 11 bases left between them. CDR3 coding DNA: TGTGCCAGCAGCCAATCCGGCATAGTAGCCAAAAACATTCAGTACTTC. Translating it yields CASSQSGIVAKNIQYF.

This chain joins TRBV2 and TRBJ2-7; D uncertain. Germline-derived CDR1 and CDR2 are SNHLY and FYNNEI. Trimming stripped 2 bases from V and 3 bases from J, with 11 bases between. The CDR3 consists of 14 residues. The CDR3 loop reads CASSERWQVYEQYF. The CDR3 nucleotides are TGTGCCAGCAGTGAACGGTGGCAGGTCTACGAGCAGTACTTC.

The chain couples TRBV28 to TRBJ1-6, with TRBD1 identical over 9 bases. This CDR3 comprises 15 residues. Germline V gene data show CDR1 as MDHEN and CDR2 as SYDVKM. Trimming cost V 6 bases and J 7 bases; bases outside gene matches: 7. DNA of the CDR3: TGTGCCAGCAGCCACTCGGGACAGGGAAATTCACCCCTCCACTTT. This encodes CASSHSGQGNSPLHF. The whole variable domain, filled in from reference TRBV28 and TRBJ1-6, reads DVKVTQSSRYLVKRTGEKVFLECVQDMDHENMFWYRQDPGLGLRLIYFSYDVKMKEKGDIPEGYSVSREKKERFSLILESASTNQTSMYLCASSHSGQGNSPLHFGNGTRLTVT.

There are many counts of this clonotype. The rearrangement links TRBV7-6 to TRBJ2-3; TRBD2 aligns across 10 bases. J gave up 1 base and V 6 bases, and 7 bases lay outside the gene matches. This CDR3 contains 16 residues. Germline CDR1 SGHVS, CDR2 FNYEAQ. The CDR3 loop reads CASRPTSGGGTDTQYF. Here the CDR3 DNA reads TGTGCCAGCAGGCCTACCAGCGGGGGGGGCACAGATACGCAGTATTTT. The complete variable domain, with remaining parts taken from reference TRBV7-6 and TRBJ2-3, reads GAGVSQSPRYKVTKRGQDVALRCDPISGHVSLYWYRQALGQGPEFLTYFNYEAQQDKSGLPNDRFSAERPEGSISTLTIQRTEQRDSAMYRCASRPTSGGGTDTQYFGPGTRLTVL.

This clonotype was counted many times. This chain joins TRBV12-3 or TRBV12-4 and TRBJ2-1; TRBD2 agrees at 10 bases. This CDR3 contains 15 residues. With V trimmed by 3 bases and J by 3 bases, 2 bases remained unmatched. CDR3 protein: CASSLRTSGYNEQFF. CDR3 DNA sequence: TGTGCCAGCAGTTTGCGGACTAGCGGCTACAATGAGCAGTTCTTC.

The J gene is TRBJ1-5, the V gene TRBV12-3 or TRBV12-4; D possibly corresponds to TRBD1 (6 bases). V lost 6 bases and J 4 bases, leaving 16 bases between the germline ends. The CDR3 runs to 15 residues. The CDR3 nucleotides read TGTGCCAGCAGCCTGGACAGTCTAGCAAATCAGCCCCAGCATTTT. Translated: CASSLDSLANQPQHF.

This sequence joins TRBV28 and TRBJ1-5; 7 bases are a match to TRBD1. V lost 8 bases to trimming and J lost 5 bases; unmatched junction nucleotides: 9. This CDR3 contains 14 residues. Germline CDR1 is MDHEN and CDR2 is SYDVKM. This CDR3 reads CASVRGGGDQPQHF. CDR3 nucleotide sequence: TGTGCCAGCGTCAGGGGGGGCGGGGATCAGCCCCAGCATTTT.

This clonotype occurred a few times. The genes are TRBV28 and TRBJ1-1; the D is unclear. Trimming shortened V by 7 bases and J by 1 base, and 4 bases separated the two germline ends. This CDR3 spans 11 amino acids. Germline V gene lookup returns CDR1 MDHEN and CDR2 SYDVKM. The CDR3 region is CASTTNTEAFF. The CDR3 nucleotides are TGTGCCAGCACTACGAACACTGAAGCTTTCTTT.

Ten or more counts support this clonotype. CDR3 sequence reads: CSARDVLGETQYF. The CDR3 coding sequence is TGCAGTGCTAGAGATGTACTAGGGGAGACCCAGTACTTC. The genes are TRBV20-1 and TRBJ2-5, with D possibly matching TRBD2 (5 bases). This CDR3 is built from 13 residues. Trimming pared 0 bases from V and 5 bases from J, leaving 10 bases between. CDR1 is DFQATT and CDR2 is SNEGSKA in the germline V gene (reference sequence).

The chain couples TRBV6-5 to TRBJ2-3; TRBD1 is a possible D gene (6 bases). CDR3 length: 16 residues. Germline lookup yields CDR1 MNHEY and CDR2 SVGAGI. V was clipped by 2 bases and J by 0 bases, with 12 bases between them. The CDR3 DNA sequence: TGTGCCAGCAGTTACGGGCCTGGACAGAGCACAGATACGCAGTATTTT. This sequence encodes CASSYGPGQSTDTQYF.

This clonotype was recorded at least ten times. CDR3 sequence (DNA): TGTGCCAGAGGGACAGGGCCGGGAGAAAAACTGTTTTTT. Protein: CARGTGPGEKLFF. The gene calls are TRBV5-3 and TRBJ1-4; TRBD1 matches at 9 bases. TRBV5-3 falls under the ORF class, with uncertain function. With V trimmed by 7 bases and J by 8 bases, 6 bases remained unmatched. This CDR3 contains 13 residues.

In this sample, this clonotype turned up a few times. This sequence joins TRBV10-3 and TRBJ1-5; TRBD1 is a possible D gene (5 bases). This CDR3 spans 13 amino acids. The V end lost 2 bases, the J end lost 8 bases, and 10 bases lay between the germline ends. Germline V gene lookup returns CDR1 ENHRY and CDR2 SYGVKD. The DNA of the CDR3 is TGTGCCATCAGTGAGGCAGGGACGGAGCCCCAGCATTTT. Encoded protein: CAISEAGTEPQHF.

This clonotype was detected many times. CDR3 in amino acids: CASNWGNQPQHF. CDR3 sequence (DNA): TGTGCCAGTAATTGGGGCAATCAGCCCCAGCATTTT. The V and J genes are TRBV2 and TRBJ1-5; no clear D gene. Looked up from germline, CDR1 is SNHLY and CDR2 is FYNNEI. Trimming cost V 9 bases and J 2 bases, with 8 bases left between them. The CDR3 consists of 12 residues.

This clonotype was seen repeatedly, ten times or more. The chain carries TRBV18 and TRBJ1-6, with TRBD1 as a possible D gene (6 bases). This CDR3 region has 15 residues. The ends were cut back, 3 bases at V and 6 bases at J, with 12 bases in the middle. Germline values: CDR1 KGHSH, CDR2 LQKENI. In DNA form, the CDR3 reads TGTGCCAGCTCACCTCAAGAGGGGGGTAATTCACCCCTCCACTTT. The encoded protein is CASSPQEGGNSPLHF. Based on the CDR3 plus reference TRBV18 and TRBJ1-6, the full variable domain is NAGVMQNPRHLVRRRGQEARLRCSPMKGHSHVYWYRQLPEEGLKFMVYLQKENIIDESGMPKERFSAEFPKEGPSILRIQQVVRGDSAAYFCASSPQEGGNSPLHFGNGTRLTVT.

This clonotype was picked up many times. In nucleotides, the CDR3 is TGTGCCAGCAGTTACGCCGGGACAGGGGACGAGCAGTACTTC. Translated, it gives CASSYAGTGDEQYF. The rearrangement joins TRBV6-2 or TRBV6-3 to TRBJ2-7; TRBD1 matches at 10 bases. The germline gives CDR1 MNHEY, CDR2 SVGEGT. This CDR3 contains 14 residues. The V and J ends lost 2 bases and 5 bases, in that order; junction bases with no gene match: 3.

At least ten counts were recorded for this clonotype. This sequence joins TRBV24-1 and TRBJ2-7; no definite D call. V was pared by 6 bases and J by 2 bases, with 16 bases between. This CDR3 is 15 amino acids long. CDR1 and CDR2 (germline): KGHDR, SFDVKD. The DNA for the CDR3 is TGTGCCACCAGTTCCCAAGGCACCCACACCTACGAGCAGTACTTC. This codes for CATSSQGTHTYEQYF.

This clonotype was found many times. J is TRBJ1-2 and V is TRBV4-3; D is uncertain. The CDR3 runs to 16 residues. Germline assignment: CDR1 LGHNA and CDR2 YSLEER. Trimming pared 1 base from V and 4 bases from J, leaving 16 bases between. The CDR3 loop reads CASSQGAKGTFYGYTF. The DNA for the CDR3 is TGCGCCAGCAGCCAAGGAGCTAAAGGAACATTCTATGGCTACACCTTC.

In DNA, the CDR3 is TGCAGCGTTGGAGGGCAGGAAGAGACCCAGTACTTC. It specifies CSVGGQEETQYF. The V gene is TRBV29-1, the J gene TRBJ2-5; D is perhaps TRBD2 (5 bases). CDR1 is SQVTM, CDR2 ANQGSEA, per germline. V lost 4 bases to trimming and J lost 3 bases, with 9 bases between them. This CDR3 is 12 amino acids long.

The chain recombines TRBV24-1 with TRBJ2-1, with D perhaps TRBD1 (6 bases). The CDR3 runs 12 residues. The germline V gene encodes CDR1 KGHDR and CDR2 SFDVKD. Trimming left V 8 bases short and J 7 bases short, with 11 bases between. The CDR3 coding sequence is TGTGCCACCACTGGACAGTCTAATGAGCAGTTCTTC. Residues: CATTGQSNEQFF.